This is a list of T cell receptor beta chains from one sample in a study of cytomegalovirus exposure and HLA in healthy donors. Data came from immunoSEQ multiplex PCR; TCRdb stores just in-frame clones and leaves some out. The sample consists of 130,000 to 150,000 clones, 77% of them appearing once. Sequenced: PBMCs. The receptors derive from a woman in her forties or fifties in good health and CMV-seronegative. CDR3s include the opening cysteine and the closing phenylalanine or tryptophan. The D gene is left open where the match is weak. Expanded clones are given a class, and other clones once, few, many or no size at all.

TRBV9,NA,TRBJ2-2,TRBD1,CASRTGTGGSVGELFF,TGTGCCAGCCGCACGGGTACAGGGGGCTCGGTCGGGGAGCTGTTTTTT
TRBV30,NA,TRBJ2-1,TRBD2,CAWLAGAYNEQFF,TGTGCCTGGTTAGCGGGGGCTTACAATGAGCAGTTCTTC
TRBV7-9,NA,TRBJ2-5,TRBD2,CASSLTSVQETQYF,TGTGCCAGCAGCTTAACTAGCGTCCAAGAGACCCAGTACTTC
TRBV9,NA,TRBJ2-7,TRBD1,CASSPGGTGSYEQYF,TGTGCCAGCAGCCCAGGGGGGACAGGCTCCTACGAGCAGTACTTC
TRBV5-4,NA,TRBJ1-3,NA,CASGLWTRRNTIYF,TGTGCCAGCGGTCTATGGACACGACGAAACACCATATATTTT
TRBV15,NA,TRBJ1-4,NA,CATSRDAWGSGYEKLFF,TGTGCCACCAGCAGAGATGCATGGGGAAGCGGGTATGAAAAACTGTTTTTT
TRBV6-5,few,TRBJ1-6,NA,CASTRQVYNSPLHF,TGTGCCAGCACTAGACAGGTTTATAATTCACCCCTCCACTTT
TRBV9,NA,TRBJ2-7,NA,CASSVDQGRYEQYF,TGTGCCAGCAGCGTAGATCAGGGCCGCTACGAGCAGTACTTC
TRBV6-6,few,TRBJ2-7,TRBD2,CASRRAGDYSTGEQYF,TGTGCCAGCAGAAGAGCGGGGGATTATTCGACCGGCGAGCAGTACTTC
TRBV19,NA,TRBJ1-5,NA,CASSIVPLNRAQHF,TGTGCCAGTAGTATAGTACCCCTAAACCGGGCCCAGCATTTT
TRBV29-1,NA,TRBJ1-2,NA,CSAGDSSYGYTF,TGCAGCGCCGGAGACAGCTCCTATGGCTACACCTTC
TRBV4-1,NA,TRBJ1-5,TRBD1,CASSHPGTGVGSNQPQHF,TGCGCCAGCAGCCACCCCGGGACAGGGGTCGGAAGCAATCAGCCCCAGCATTTT
TRBV27,NA,TRBJ1-4,TRBD1,CASSPWDRNNEKLFF,TGTGCCAGCAGCCCCTGGGACAGAAACAATGAAAAACTGTTTTTT
TRBV29-1,NA,TRBJ2-5,TRBD2,CSVRGGLAGGWSQYF,TGCAGCGTTAGGGGGGGACTAGCGGGGGGCTGGTCCCAGTACTTC
TRBV19,NA,TRBJ1-1,TRBD1,CASITGRGQGNTEAFF,TGTGCCAGTATCACAGGCAGGGGACAGGGGAACACTGAAGCTTTCTTT
TRBV7-9,NA,TRBJ2-7,NA,CASSPTGQGRQYF,TGTGCCAGCAGCCCCACCGGGCAGGGCCGACAGTACTTC
TRBV5-1,NA,TRBJ1-2,NA,CASSLRTGSGGYTF,TGCGCCAGCAGCTTACGTACAGGGTCGGGAGGCTACACCTTC
TRBV4-3,NA,TRBJ2-2,NA,CASSPRSQMQGTGELFF,TGCGCCAGCAGCCCCCGGTCTCAAATGCAGGGTACCGGGGAGCTGTTTTTT
TRBV6-5,NA,TRBJ1-5,NA,CASSQGGNQPQHF,TGTGCCAGCAGTCAGGGTGGCAATCAGCCCCAGCATTTT
TRBV28,NA,TRBJ2-5,TRBD2,CASSFEHTYGLDSGGGPQETQYF,TGTGCCAGCAGTTTTGAACATACTTACGGACTAGATTCTGGCGGGGGGCCACAAGAGACCCAGTACTTC
TRBV19,NA,TRBJ1-2,NA,CASSSGENYGYTF,TGTGCCAGTAGCTCGGGGGAAAACTATGGCTACACCTTC
TRBV7-2,NA,TRBJ1-5,NA,CASSLAPNQPQHF,TGTGCCAGCAGCTTAGCTCCTAATCAGCCCCAGCATTTT
TRBV2,NA,TRBJ2-3,NA,CASKEATTYTDTQYF,TGTGCCAGCAAGGAGGCGACTACTTACACAGATACGCAGTATTTT
TRBV7-8,NA,TRBJ1-4,NA,CASSYGTPRRATNEKLFF,TGTGCCAGCAGCTATGGGACTCCTAGGAGGGCAACTAATGAAAAACTGTTTTTT
TRBV27,NA,TRBJ1-6,TRBD1,CASSTKGQGNSPLHF,TGTGCCAGCAGTACCAAGGGACAGGGGAACTCACCCCTCCACTTT
TRBV13,NA,TRBJ2-3,TRBD2,CASSWGLAYTDTQYF,TGTGCCAGCAGCTGGGGACTAGCATACACAGATACGCAGTATTTT